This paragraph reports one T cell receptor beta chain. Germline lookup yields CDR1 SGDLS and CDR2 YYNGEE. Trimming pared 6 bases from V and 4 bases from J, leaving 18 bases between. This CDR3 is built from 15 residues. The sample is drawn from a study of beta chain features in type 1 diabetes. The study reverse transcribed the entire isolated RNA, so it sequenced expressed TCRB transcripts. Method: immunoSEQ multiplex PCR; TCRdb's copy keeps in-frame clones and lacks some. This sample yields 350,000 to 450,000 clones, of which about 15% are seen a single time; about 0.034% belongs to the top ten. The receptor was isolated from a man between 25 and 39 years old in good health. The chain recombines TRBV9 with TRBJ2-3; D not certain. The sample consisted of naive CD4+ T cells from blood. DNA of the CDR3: TGTGCCAGCAATCCGGGCCCGGGTGTCCCAGATACGCAGTATTTT. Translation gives CASNPGPGVPDTQYF.